This T cell receptor (beta chain) was sequenced in a study of cytomegalovirus exposure and HLA in healthy donors. The V gene end was trimmed by 1 base and the J gene end by 4 bases; junction bases not matched to a gene: 6. Germline-derived CDR1 and CDR2 are MGHRA and YSYEKL. This CDR3 has 17 amino acids. 13 Jbeta primers and 60 Vbeta primers were used for the PCR. Sequencing was performed with immunoSEQ multiplex PCR; in TCRdb, only in-frame clones are kept and a portion is missing. The listing contains about 200,000 clones. The TCR comes from a girl aged 2 to 10 in good health and CMV-seropositive. The specimen was PBMCs. The J gene is TRBJ1-4, the V gene TRBV4-1; 10 nucleotides line up with TRBD1. The CDR3 is CASSQGQGALSNEKLFF. The CDR3 DNA reads as TGCGCCAGCAGCCAAGGACAGGGGGCGCTCAGTAATGAAAAACTGTTTTTT.